The T cell receptor (beta chain) described here comes from a study of T cell responses to AZD1222 COVID-19 vaccine. This clone was picked up a small number of times. The antigen remains undetermined. The data were produced by immunoSEQ multiplex PCR, yet TCRdb's version contains in-frame clones alone and is incomplete. The table has about 140,000 clones, 88% seen once. V dropped 3 bases and J dropped 6; count of bases not matched to a gene: 6. Germline V gene sequence: CDR1 LNHNV, CDR2 YYDKDF (reference sequence). The CDR3 sequence is 16 residues long. Broader study findings: Clonal diversity may have been underestimated, and the donors were mostly white British, with more females than males. Only five to seven individuals given AZD1222 were seropositive at baseline. Close to half of all spike-specific TCRs reportedly target regions of the variants that are unmutated. Two AZD1222 administrations were followed by greater Spike-specific TCR breadth and depth.

Material: peripheral blood, obtained 28 days after the second AZD1222 dose. This receptor was obtained from an adult who received the AZD1222 COVID-19 vaccine. This chain connects TRBV15 to TRBJ1-6; TRBD1 matches at 9 bases. CDR3 coding DNA: TGTGCCACCAGCAGTGGGACAGGGTCTTCTAATTCACCCCTCCACTTT. This translates into CATSSGTGSSNSPLHF.